This entry lists 21 T cell receptor beta chains sequenced from one sample in a study of T cells expressing NK-cell markers. TCRdb reanalyzed the 5' RACE reads, giving one entry per CDR3 protein sequence and no DNA. Recorded for this sample: 350,000 to 500,000 distinct CDR3 sequences. The sequencing sample was made of blood T cells: a sorted CD56 or NKG2C T cell subset, CD4+ or CD8+ T cells, or bulk PBMC T cells (not recorded which). The receptors here all came from a woman aged 18-69 years in good health.

Here the CDR3 reads CSGLATESYEQYF. The V and J genes are TRBV29-1 and TRBJ2-7; TCRdb's assignment of TRBD2 cannot be checked, as there is no DNA. The germline V gene has CDR1 SQVTM and CDR2 ANQGSEA. CDR3 length equals 13 residues.

V and J are TRBV2 and TRBJ2-7; the D gene TCRdb calls, TRBD2, cannot be checked with no DNA. Per the germline V gene, CDR1 is SNHLY and CDR2 is FYNNEI. CDR3 length equals 15 residues. The CDR3 sequence is CASSELASSRNEQYF.

This rearrangement joins TRBV12-3 or TRBV12-4 to TRBJ1-2. The CDR3 contains 12 residues. CDR3 sequence reads: CASSLAGVGYTF.

The chain couples TRBV25-1 to TRBJ2-7; TCRdb proposes TRBD2, but this gene call is untestable without DNA. In germline, CDR1 is MGHDK, CDR2 SYGVNS. The CDR3 sequence is 14 residues long. The CDR3 here is CASSDSGRVHEQYF.

The chain has TRBV5-8 and TRBJ2-3; TCRdb's assignment of TRBD2 cannot be checked, as there is no DNA. Per the germline V gene, CDR1 is SGHTS and CDR2 is YDEGEE. CDR3 length: 17 residues. The CDR3 spells CASSLAMARLGADTQYF.

V gene TRBV3-1 combines with J gene TRBJ1-5; TCRdb calls TRBD1, which cannot be checked without DNA. Germline V lookup: CDR1 LGHDT, CDR2 YNNKEL (reference sequence). There are 16 residues in the CDR3. The CDR3 region is CASSQAGTGEHQPQHF.

This sequence joins TRBV28 and TRBJ2-7; the D gene TCRdb calls, TRBD2, cannot be checked with no DNA. CDR3 length: 15 amino acids. Germline V gives CDR1 MDHEN, CDR2 SYDVKM. The CDR3 loop is CASGRDIGYRYEQYF. Based on the CDR3 plus reference TRBV28 and TRBJ2-7, the full variable domain is DVKVTQSSRYLVKRTGEKVFLECVQDMDHENMFWYRQDPGLGLRLIYFSYDVKMKEKGDIPEGYSVSREKKERFSLILESASTNQTSMYLCASGRDIGYRYEQYFGPGTRLTVT.

The V and J genes are TRBV6-5 and TRBJ2-6; TCRdb's D call of TRBD1 is untestable without DNA. This CDR3 has 17 amino acids. Germline CDR1 and CDR2: MNHEY and SVGAGI. The CDR3 sequence: CASSYGTGGTGANVLTF.

The genes are TRBV4-3 and TRBJ1-2. The CDR3 has 14 residues. The germline CDR1 and CDR2 sequences are LGHNA and YSLEER. The CDR3 loop reads CASSQDGTSFGYTF.

The rearrangement uses TRBV25-1 and TRBJ2-7. Germline V gene lookup returns CDR1 MGHDK and CDR2 SYGVNS. The CDR3 spans 14 residues. CDR3 in amino acids: CASSEGVDYYEQYF.

This chain uses TRBV20-1 with TRBJ2-1; TCRdb's D call, TRBD1, is unchecked because there is no DNA. The germline gives CDR1 DFQATT, CDR2 SNEGSKA (reference sequence). This CDR3 has 14 residues. The CDR3 is CSASKGTAGNEQFF.

The chain combines TRBV6-5 with TRBJ2-5. The CDR3 has 13 residues. Germline V gene data show CDR1 as MNHEY and CDR2 as SVGAGI. CDR3: CASSYEQMETQYF.

The chain is built from TRBV7-8 and TRBJ2-1; the D call of TRBD2 rests on TCRdb alone, since no DNA is present to check it. The length of the CDR3 is 17 residues. CDR1 is SGHVS, CDR2 FQNEAQ, per germline. The CDR3 loop reads CASSLALTSGGIGEQFF.

The chain carries TRBV9 and TRBJ2-5; the TRBD1 assignment by TCRdb is unverifiable without DNA. CDR1 is SGDLS and CDR2 is YYNGEE in the germline V gene. The CDR3 runs to 15 residues. CDR3 region: CASSVEGVGDQTQYF.

The chain recombines TRBV10-1 with TRBJ2-2; the TCRdb D gene call, TRBD2, has no DNA to confirm it. Germline loops: CDR1 WNHNN, CDR2 SYGVQD (reference sequence). The CDR3 runs 19 residues. The CDR3 sequence: CASSEFGTSGEQNTGELFF.

V usage is TRBV24-1 and J usage is TRBJ2-1; TCRdb names TRBD2, which stays unverified in the absence of DNA. Germline-derived CDR1 and CDR2 are KGHDR and SFDVKD. CDR3 length equals 14 residues. CDR3 region: CATSEGLGPNEQFF.

The J gene is TRBJ1-5, the V gene TRBV7-2. The CDR3 runs to 13 residues. The germline CDR1 and CDR2 sequences are SGHTA and FQGNSA. The CDR3 sequence: CASSLADLRPQHF.

The V gene is TRBV4-3, the J gene TRBJ2-1; the D call of TRBD2 rests on TCRdb alone, since no DNA is present to check it. From germline, CDR1 is LGHNA and CDR2 YSLEER. This CDR3 region has 16 residues. CDR3 in amino acids: CASSPSTSGSYNEQFF.

The chain recombines TRBV12-3 or TRBV12-4 with TRBJ1-1; the TCRdb D gene call, TRBD1, has no DNA to confirm it. The CDR3 is made up of 17 amino acids. The CDR3 loop reads CASRATPGTGLNTEAFF.

The chain is built from TRBV25-1 and TRBJ2-2; TCRdb indicates TRBD1, and absent DNA this call remains unverified. Germline V gives CDR1 MGHDK, CDR2 SYGVNS. The CDR3 has 14 amino acids. The CDR3 spells CASTSSRGTGELFF.

CDR3 loop: CASSLQNSLGEQFF. This chain links TRBV12-3 or TRBV12-4 with TRBJ2-1. The CDR3 runs to 14 residues.